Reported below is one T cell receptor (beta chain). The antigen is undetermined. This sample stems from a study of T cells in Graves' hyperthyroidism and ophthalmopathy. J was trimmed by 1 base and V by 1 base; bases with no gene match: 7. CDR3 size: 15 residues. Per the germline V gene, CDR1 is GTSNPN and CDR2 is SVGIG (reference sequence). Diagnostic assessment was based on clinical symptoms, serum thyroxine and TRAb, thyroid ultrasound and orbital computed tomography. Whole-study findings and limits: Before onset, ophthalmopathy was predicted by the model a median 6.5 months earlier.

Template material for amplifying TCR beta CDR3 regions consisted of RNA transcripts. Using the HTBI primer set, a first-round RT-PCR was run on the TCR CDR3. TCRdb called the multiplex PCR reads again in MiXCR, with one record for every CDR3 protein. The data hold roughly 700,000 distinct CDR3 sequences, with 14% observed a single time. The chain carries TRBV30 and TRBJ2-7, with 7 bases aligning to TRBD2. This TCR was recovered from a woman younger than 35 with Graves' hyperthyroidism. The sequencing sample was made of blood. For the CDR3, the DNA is TGTGCCTGGAGTGAGATGAGGGAGGGTTCCTACGAGCAGTACTTC. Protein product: CAWSEMREGSYEQYF.